One sample yielded the 3 T cell receptor beta chains listed below, sequenced in a study of CXCR3-negative and CXCR3-positive naive CD8 T cells. 5' RACE with UMI labels generated the TRB cDNA libraries. No DNA is given; TCRdb re-called the 5' RACE reads and lists each CDR3 protein once. Found here are about 40,000 distinct CDR3 sequences; the top ten clones hold approximately 8%. Material: memory CD8+ T cells from blood. The receptors shown here come from a human donor in good health. Some clones in this sample may be carry-over from other donors' samples.

The rearrangement joins TRBV4-3 to TRBJ2-1; TCRdb calls TRBD2, which cannot be checked without DNA. This CDR3 is 15 amino acids long. Germline loops: CDR1 LGHNA, CDR2 YSLEER. The CDR3 is CASSLWASGGNEQFF.

V usage is TRBV7-9 and J usage is TRBJ2-7; TCRdb lists TRBD1, though no DNA is available to test this call. Germline CDR1 SEHNR, CDR2 FQNEAQ (reference sequence). The CDR3 is 15 amino acids. CDR3: CASSPRLGVNHEQYF.

The J gene is TRBJ1-2, the V gene TRBV12-3 or TRBV12-4; TCRdb designates TRBD1, a call that cannot be tested without DNA. This CDR3 has 15 amino acids. The CDR3 spells CASTRRAEIGYGYTF.